These 30 T cell receptor beta chains share one sample of origin, sequenced in a study of shared clonotypes between healthy human individuals. CD45RO-negative, CCR7-selected cells formed the naive CD8 fraction, which excluded terminally differentiated effector memory CD45RA+ cells. Clones were read by immunoSEQ multiplex PCR, and TCRdb kept only the in-frame ones, dropping some. The sample includes 2 million to 2.5 million clones, over 85% seen only once; the top ten take 1.1%. Sequencing input: naive CD8+ T cells sorted from blood. The receptors stem from a man between 18 and 35 years old in good health.

The V gene is TRBV5-6, the J gene TRBJ1-5; 9 bases are a match to TRBD1. Germline V gene data show CDR1 as SGHDT and CDR2 as YYEEEE. V dropped 7 bases and J dropped 7; count of bases not matched to a gene: 3. This CDR3 is 12 amino acids long. The CDR3 DNA sequence: TGTGCCAGCGGCACAGGGGGCCAGCCCCAGCATTTT. Residues: CASGTGGQPQHF. Variable domain in full (rest from reference TRBV5-6 and TRBJ1-5): DAGVTQSPTHLIKTRGQQVTLRCSPKSGHDTVSWYQQALGQGPQFIFQYYEEEERQRGNFPDRFSGHQFPNYSSELNVNALLLGDSALYLCASGTGGQPQHFGDGTRLSIL.

The sample holds one count of this clone. The CDR3 region is CASSDPTEAFF. The CDR3 region has the DNA TGTGCCAGCAGTGATCCAACTGAAGCTTTCTTT. The rearrangement uses TRBV25-1 and TRBJ1-1; D is ambiguous. Between the trimmed V and J ends, which lost 3 bases and 5 bases, there was a span of 4 bases. The CDR3 extends over 11 amino acids. The germline V gene has CDR1 MGHDK and CDR2 SYGVNS.

The chain has TRBV6-5 and TRBJ1-1; TRBD1 matches 7 bases. V trimming: 5 bases; J trimming: 1 base; junction bases outside the gene matches: 7. This CDR3 has 15 amino acids. CDR1 and CDR2 from the germline V gene are MNHEY and SVGAGI. CDR3 sequence: CASSPRDSGNTEAFF. In nucleotides, the CDR3 is TGTGCCAGCAGTCCCCGGGACAGTGGGAACACTGAAGCTTTCTTT.

The CDR3 nucleotides read TGTGCCAGCAGCCCAGGCCCCGGGACCAACCCCCACGAGCAGTACTTC. It translates to CASSPGPGTNPHEQYF. The genes are TRBV13 and TRBJ2-7; D possibly matches TRBD1 or TRBD2 (5 bases each). Germline V gene sequence: CDR1 PRHDT, CDR2 FYEKMQ (reference sequence). The germline V and J ends were trimmed by 5 bases and 5 bases, with 22 bases remaining between them. The CDR3 totals 16 residues. Full variable domain (missing parts from reference TRBV13 and TRBJ2-7): AAGVIQSPRHLIKEKRETATLKCYPIPRHDTVYWYQQGPGQDPQFLISFYEKMQSDKGSIPDRFSAQQFSDYHSELNMSSLELGDSALYFCASSPGPGTNPHEQYFGPGTRLTVT.

Comments on this clone: The same CDR3 arises from other DNA sequences in this sample as well. The chain employs TRBV5-1 and TRBJ2-7; D is ambiguous. Germline V gene lookup returns CDR1 SGHRS and CDR2 YFSETQ. V lost 3 bases to trimming and J lost 2 bases, with 6 bases between them. The CDR3 covers 12 residues. The CDR3 DNA reads as TGCGCCAGCAGCTCAGATACCTACGAGCAGTACTTC. This codes for CASSSDTYEQYF.

Of note for this clone: This specimen includes other DNA sequences encoding the same CDR3. The rearrangement joins TRBV5-1 to TRBJ1-1, with D perhaps TRBD1 (6 bases). V was trimmed by 3 bases and J by 0 bases, leaving 9 bases between them. The length of the CDR3 is 14 residues. Germline V gene data show CDR1 as SGHRS and CDR2 as YFSETQ. CDR3 region: CASSWQGLNTEAFF. The CDR3 nucleotides are TGCGCCAGCAGCTGGCAGGGGCTGAACACTGAAGCTTTCTTT. The variable domain in full, completed from reference TRBV5-1 and TRBJ1-1, reads KAGVTQTPRYLIKTRGQQVTLSCSPISGHRSVSWYQQTPGQGLQFLFEYFSETQRNKGNFPGRFSGRQFSNSRSEMNVSTLELGDSALYLCASSWQGLNTEAFFGQGTRLTVV.

The chain combines TRBV28 with TRBJ2-7; D is ambiguous. CDR1 and CDR2 from the germline V gene are MDHEN and SYDVKM. CDR3 length: 14 residues. The V end lost 5 bases, the J end lost 3 bases, and 14 bases lay between the germline ends. The CDR3 DNA is TGTGCCAGCAGTACTCGAACCCACGGCTACGAGCAGTACTTC. Translation gives CASSTRTHGYEQYF.

The chain links TRBV7-6 to TRBJ2-7, with D possibly being TRBD1 or TRBD2 (5 bases each). The length of the CDR3 is 16 residues. Germline CDR1 and CDR2: SGHVS and FNYEAQ. V was shortened by 5 bases and J by 3 bases, with 20 bases between the two germline ends. The CDR3 region is CASSAARGRVGYEQYF. CDR3 in DNA: TGTGCCAGCAGCGCTGCCCGGGGACGGGTCGGCTACGAGCAGTACTTC.

This chain links TRBV5-6 with TRBJ2-2; D not certain. Per the germline V gene, CDR1 is SGHDT and CDR2 is YYEEEE. V was clipped by 3 bases and J by 2 bases, with 5 bases between them. The CDR3 is made up of 13 amino acids. The CDR3 nucleotides read TGTGCCAGCAGCTGGTCAAACACCGGGGAGCTGTTTTTT. Translation: CASSWSNTGELFF.

The chain links TRBV27 to TRBJ1-1; D may be TRBD1 (6 bases). Germline V lookup: CDR1 MNHEY, CDR2 SMNVEV (reference sequence). CDR3 length: 16 amino acids. The V end lost 5 bases, the J end lost 3 bases, and 19 bases lay between the germline ends. The CDR3 loop is CASSAFEGGADTEAFF. The CDR3 DNA follows: TGTGCCAGCAGTGCTTTTGAGGGGGGCGCGGACACTGAAGCTTTCTTT.

This clone came up once. The chain carries TRBV19 and TRBJ1-2; a possible D gene is TRBD1 (6 bases). This CDR3 comprises 15 residues. Trimming shortened V by 1 base and J by 3 bases, and 12 bases separated the two germline ends. Germline V gene sequence: CDR1 LNHDA, CDR2 SQIVND (reference sequence). In DNA form, the CDR3 reads TGTGCCAGTAGTATAGCCGACAGGCTGGACTATGGCTACACCTTC. Translation gives CASSIADRLDYGYTF. Filled out from reference TRBV19 and TRBJ1-2, the complete variable domain reads DGGITQSPKYLFRKEGQNVTLSCEQNLNHDAMYWYRQDPGQGLRLIYYSQIVNDFQKGDIAEGYSVSREKKESFPLTVTSAQKNPTAFYLCASSIADRLDYGYTFGSGTRLTVV.

The chain is built from TRBV4-1 and TRBJ2-1; D not resolved. CDR3 length: 13 amino acids. From germline, CDR1 is MGHRA and CDR2 YSYEKL. V lost 2 bases and J lost 6, with 8 bases in between. The CDR3 DNA is TGCGCCAGCAGCCAACCACTTGGCAATGAGCAGTTCTTC. As protein: CASSQPLGNEQFF.

This sequence joins TRBV6-5 and TRBJ2-7; 11 bases align to TRBD1. The CDR3 consists of 14 residues. Germline-derived CDR1 and CDR2 are MNHEY and SVGAGI. V trimming: 1 base; J trimming: 6 bases; junction bases outside the gene matches: 2. CDR3 protein: CASSYFGTGGEQYF. The CDR3 region has the DNA TGTGCCAGCAGTTACTTCGGGACAGGGGGCGAGCAGTACTTC.

The chain combines TRBV6-6 with TRBJ1-1, with D perhaps matching TRBD1 (6 bases). The CDR3 covers 15 residues. V dropped 4 bases and J dropped 1 base, with 13 bases sitting between them. Germline V lookup: CDR1 MNHNY, CDR2 SVGAGI (reference sequence). CDR3 residues: CASSSKKGQNTEAFF. The CDR3 bases are TGTGCCAGCAGTTCTAAGAAGGGACAGAACACTGAAGCTTTCTTT.

The V and J genes are TRBV30 and TRBJ2-7, with 12 bases identical to TRBD2. The J segment lost 1 base and the V segment lost 2 bases, leaving 6 bases of the junction unmatched. CDR3 length: 16 amino acids. Germline loops: CDR1 GTSNPN, CDR2 SVGIG (reference sequence). In DNA form, the CDR3 reads TGTGCCTGGAGTCTGGGGACTAGCGGGCAATCCTACGAGCAGTACTTC. As protein: CAWSLGTSGQSYEQYF.

The chain joins TRBV19 to TRBJ1-2, with D possibly being TRBD1 (5 bases). V lost 1 base and J 4 bases, leaving 13 bases between the germline ends. CDR3 length: 15 amino acids. Germline V gene lookup returns CDR1 LNHDA and CDR2 SQIVND (reference sequence). CDR3 sequence: CASSIARAEGYGYTF. The CDR3 DNA sequence: TGTGCCAGTAGTATAGCCAGGGCGGAAGGCTATGGCTACACCTTC.

This clone was seen only a few times. The CDR3 reads CASSYNQGSSPLHF. CDR3 nucleotide sequence: TGTGCCAGCAGTTACAATCAGGGTAGTTCACCCCTCCACTTT. The chain is built from TRBV6-5 and TRBJ1-6; D perhaps matches TRBD1 (5 bases). The CDR3 runs 14 residues. V lost 2 bases and J lost 9, with 11 bases in between. Germline V gives CDR1 MNHEY, CDR2 SVGAGI.

The chain joins TRBV13 to TRBJ2-1; 12 bases map to TRBD2. This CDR3 contains 15 residues. Germline values: CDR1 PRHDT, CDR2 FYEKMQ (reference sequence). J lost 8 bases, V lost 5 bases, and 7 bases had no gene match. The CDR3 DNA reads as TGTGCCAGCAGCCCTCGACTAGCGGGAGCCCATGAGCAGTTCTTC. Translation gives CASSPRLAGAHEQFF.

For this clone: The same CDR3 also results from other DNA sequences found in this sample. V is TRBV11-2 and J is TRBJ2-7; 10 bases fit TRBD1. With 6 bases clipped from V and 6 bases from J, the junction kept 11 bases outside the gene matches. The CDR3 sequence is 15 residues long. CDR1 and CDR2 from the germline V gene are SGHAT and FQNNGV. DNA for the CDR3: TGTGCCAGCAGAGACACCGGGACAGGGGTGGGCGAGCAGTACTTC. Translating gives CASRDTGTGVGEQYF.

The rearrangement links TRBV5-4 to TRBJ2-5; D is perhaps TRBD1 (6 bases). Looked up from germline, CDR1 is SGHNT and CDR2 is YYREEE (reference sequence). V was shortened by 3 bases and J by 2 bases, with 14 bases between the two germline ends. The CDR3 covers 15 residues. CDR3 sequence reads: CASSSPEDRQETQYF. CDR3 coding DNA: TGTGCCAGCAGCTCTCCGGAGGACAGACAAGAGACCCAGTACTTC.

The chain links TRBV4-2 to TRBJ2-1, with 11 positions matching TRBD2. Germline trimming cut 0 bases from V and 8 bases from J; bases unmatched to any gene: 6. Germline V gives CDR1 LGHNA, CDR2 YNFKEQ. This CDR3 contains 16 residues. The CDR3 protein is CASSQDMTSGTDEQFF. The DNA of the CDR3 is TGTGCCAGCAGCCAAGATATGACTAGCGGGACGGATGAGCAGTTCTTC.

This clone appeared a single time. This sequence joins TRBV7-9 and TRBJ1-4, with D uncertain. Germline-derived CDR1 and CDR2 are SEHNR and FQNEAQ (reference sequence). The CDR3 has 15 amino acids. V shed 4 bases and J shed 5 bases, with 14 bases lying between them. DNA of the CDR3: TGTGCCAGCAGCTCCCCACGAGGACTAAATGAAAAACTGTTTTTT. Its protein is CASSSPRGLNEKLFF.

As to this clone: Other DNA sequences in the same sample also yield this CDR3. This chain connects TRBV5-6 to TRBJ2-2, with D perhaps matching TRBD2 (5 bases). Germline V gives CDR1 SGHDT, CDR2 YYEEEE. The CDR3 is 15 residues long. V shed 4 bases and J shed 0 bases, with 10 bases lying between them. The CDR3 DNA sequence: TGTGCCAGCAGCCCCGGACTGGCGAACACCGGGGAGCTGTTTTTT. Encoded protein: CASSPGLANTGELFF.

The J gene is TRBJ2-7, the V gene TRBV28, with TRBD2 identical over 9 bases. CDR3 size: 16 residues. Germline V gene lookup returns CDR1 MDHEN and CDR2 SYDVKM. V lost 6 bases to trimming and J lost 0 bases; unmatched junction nucleotides: 9. CDR3 nucleotide sequence: TGTGCCAGCAGCTCTCATAGCGGGGGTCACTCCTACGAGCAGTACTTC. As protein: CASSSHSGGHSYEQYF.

The V gene is TRBV7-8, the J gene TRBJ1-6, with TRBD1 matching 7 bases. The CDR3 length is 17 residues. CDR1 SGHVS and CDR2 FQNEAQ come from the germline V gene. J lost 4 bases, V lost 5 bases, and 11 bases had no gene match. The CDR3 spells CASSAGQAGRYNSPLHF. The CDR3, as DNA: TGTGCCAGCAGCGCCGGACAGGCGGGACGATATAATTCACCCCTCCACTTT.

This sequence joins TRBV7-9 and TRBJ2-1, with D perhaps matching TRBD1 or TRBD2 (6 bases each). Germline V gene sequence: CDR1 SEHNR, CDR2 FQNEAQ (reference sequence). V was clipped by 5 bases and J by 10 bases, with 21 bases between them. The CDR3 has 15 residues. CDR3 sequence (DNA): TGTGCCAGCAGCCATACGGGACTCCAGGGGTACGAGCAGTTCTTC. Amino acids: CASSHTGLQGYEQFF. Looking up the rest from reference TRBV7-9 and TRBJ2-1 gives the full variable domain: DTGVSQNPRHKITKRGQNVTFRCDPISEHNRLYWYRQTLGQGPEFLTYFQNEAQLEKSRLLSDRFSAERPKGSFSTLEIQRTEQGDSAMYLCASSHTGLQGYEQFFGPGTRLTVL.

The gene calls are TRBV2 and TRBJ2-1, with 10 bases lining up with TRBD2. Losses at the gene ends were 6 bases for V and 4 bases for J; bases not matched to a gene: 6. The CDR3 spans 15 residues. CDR1 SNHLY and CDR2 FYNNEI come from the germline V gene. In nucleotides, the CDR3 is TGTGCCAGCAGAGCTAGCGGGAGAAGTTACAATGAGCAGTTCTTC. Translating gives CASRASGRSYNEQFF.

The V gene is TRBV4-1, the J gene TRBJ2-7; TRBD2 matches 13 bases. This CDR3 is 17 amino acids long. The germline gives CDR1 MGHRA, CDR2 YSYEKL. J was trimmed by 2 bases and V by 4 bases; bases with no gene match: 8. CDR3 coding DNA: TGCGCCAGCAGCCCTAGGACTAGCGGGAGCCCCACCTACGAGCAGTACTTC. Its translation is CASSPRTSGSPTYEQYF.

V gene TRBV30 combines with J gene TRBJ1-2; D is uncertain. Germline loops: CDR1 GTSNPN, CDR2 SVGIG (reference sequence). The length of the CDR3 is 13 residues. V lost 2 bases to trimming and J lost 5 bases, with 12 bases between them. CDR3 bases: TGTGCCTGGAGTCGGCAGCCTGTGTATGGCTACACCTTC. Translating it yields CAWSRQPVYGYTF.

The CDR3 sequence: CASSFTGLNEKLFF. The CDR3 coding sequence is TGTGCCAGCAGCTTTACGGGCCTTAATGAAAAACTGTTTTTT. This sequence joins TRBV7-2 and TRBJ1-4; no clear D. The CDR3 runs to 14 residues. V gave up 3 bases and J gave up 4 bases, with 9 bases separating them. CDR1 and CDR2 from the germline V gene are SGHTA and FQGNSA.